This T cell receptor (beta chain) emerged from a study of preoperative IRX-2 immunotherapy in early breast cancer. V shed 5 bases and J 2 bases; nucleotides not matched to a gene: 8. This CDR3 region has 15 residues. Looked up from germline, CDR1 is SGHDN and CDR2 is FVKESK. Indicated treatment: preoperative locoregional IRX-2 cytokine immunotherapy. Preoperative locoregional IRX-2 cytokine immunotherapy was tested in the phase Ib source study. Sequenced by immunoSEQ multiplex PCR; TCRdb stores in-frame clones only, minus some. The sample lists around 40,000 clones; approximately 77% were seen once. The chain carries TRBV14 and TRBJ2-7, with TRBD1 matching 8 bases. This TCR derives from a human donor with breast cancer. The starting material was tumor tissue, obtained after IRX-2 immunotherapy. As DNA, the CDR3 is TGTGCCAGCAGCGATCCCGGGACAGGTACCTACGAGCAGTACTTC. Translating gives CASSDPGTGTYEQYF.